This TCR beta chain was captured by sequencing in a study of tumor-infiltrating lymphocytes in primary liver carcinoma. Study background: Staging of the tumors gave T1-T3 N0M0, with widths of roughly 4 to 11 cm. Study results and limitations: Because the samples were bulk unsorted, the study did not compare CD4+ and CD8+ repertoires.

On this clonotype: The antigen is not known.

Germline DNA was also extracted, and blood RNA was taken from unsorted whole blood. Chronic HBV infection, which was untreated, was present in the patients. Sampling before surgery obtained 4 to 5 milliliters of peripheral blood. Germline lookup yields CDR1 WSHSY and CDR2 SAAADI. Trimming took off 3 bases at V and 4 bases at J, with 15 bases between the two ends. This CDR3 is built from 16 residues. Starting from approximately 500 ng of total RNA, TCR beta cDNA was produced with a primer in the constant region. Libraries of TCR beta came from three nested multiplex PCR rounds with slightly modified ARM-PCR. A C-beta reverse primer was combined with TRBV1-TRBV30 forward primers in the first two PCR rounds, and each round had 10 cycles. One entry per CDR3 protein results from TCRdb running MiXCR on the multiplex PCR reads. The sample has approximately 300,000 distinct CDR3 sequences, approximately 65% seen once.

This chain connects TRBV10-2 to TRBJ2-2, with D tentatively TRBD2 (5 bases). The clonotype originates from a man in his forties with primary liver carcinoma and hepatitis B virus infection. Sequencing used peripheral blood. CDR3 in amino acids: CASSDYLAGSTGELFF. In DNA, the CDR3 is TGCGCCAGCAGTGACTATCTAGCCGGCAGCACCGGGGAGCTGTTTTTT.